The 15 T cell receptor beta chains below all came from one sample that was sequenced in a study of regulatory T cells in long-lasting Graves disease (dated by TCRdb to the early 2020s). The sample's time point label, decoded: newly diagnosed GD, antithyroid drugs for less than 3 months. For both TCR sequencing and RNA sequencing, RNA was extracted from PBMCs in TRIzol. Libraries were prepared through multiplex PCR. Instrument on record: Illumina HiSeq 4000. To build TCR beta libraries, CDR3 regions were amplified by Arm-PCR using iRepertoire HTBI primers. TCRdb applied fastp at Q25 and MiXCR to the public reads, then kept only in-frame beta chains. Every CDR3 protein is listed once, alongside the most common genes and DNA of its rows. The sample records about 540,000 distinct CDR3 sequences, roughly 14% of which are singletons. The ten biggest clones cover roughly a tenth of the sample. This sample was shared with a second study, whose subject was T cells in Graves' hyperthyroidism and ophthalmopathy.

Sequences were derived from peripheral blood mononuclear cells (PBMCs), sampled at new diagnosis, from a patient treated with antithyroid drugs. These receptors came from a man aged 25-45 years with Graves disease. Donor details come from another sample of the same person, matched by shared clones.

This clonotype was observed a few times. This chain links TRBV9 with TRBJ2-5, with 9 bases lining up with TRBD1. Trimming removed 4 bases from V and 5 bases from J; junction bases left unmatched: 9. This CDR3 contains 15 residues. Germline V gene data show CDR1 as SGDLS and CDR2 as YYNGEE. CDR3 DNA: TGTGCCAGCAGCATAACAGGGGGCGCGGGGGAGACCCAGTACTTC. Translating it yields CASSITGGAGETQYF.

This clonotype has more than one count but fewer than ten. This chain links TRBV19 with TRBJ2-5; unclear D gene. CDR1 is LNHDA, CDR2 SQIVND, per germline (reference sequence). The CDR3 has 14 residues. V lost 3 bases and J 0 bases, leaving 8 bases between the germline ends. The CDR3 DNA reads as TGTGCCAGTAGTATTGTAGGGTACCAAGAGACCCAGTACTTC. Translating it yields CASSIVGYQETQYF.

V and J are TRBV20-1 and TRBJ2-4, with 10 bases aligning to TRBD2. With 0 bases clipped from V and 3 bases from J, the junction kept 11 bases outside the gene matches. The CDR3 sequence is 18 residues long. Germline V lookup: CDR1 DFQATT, CDR2 SNEGSKA (reference sequence). CDR3 in DNA: TGCAGTGCTAGAGATCAGGATAGCGGGAGGACTGACAAAAACATTCAGTACTTC. Translated: CSARDQDSGRTDKNIQYF.

This clonotype was detected many times. The chain employs TRBV27 and TRBJ2-7, with 9 bases aligning to TRBD2. Germline V lookup: CDR1 MNHEY, CDR2 SMNVEV (reference sequence). V lost 2 bases to trimming and J lost 6 bases; unmatched junction nucleotides: 8. This CDR3 spans 15 amino acids. The CDR3 DNA is TGTGCCAGCAGTTTAGCGGGAGGGGCTGGGGGCGAGCAGTACTTC. This gives the protein CASSLAGGAGGEQYF.

The sample holds many counts of this clonotype. V usage is TRBV5-4 and J usage is TRBJ2-7; D is perhaps TRBD2 (5 bases). Trimming shortened V by 2 bases and J by 4 bases, and 19 bases separated the two germline ends. Per the germline V gene, CDR1 is SGHNT and CDR2 is YYREEE (reference sequence). This CDR3 has 16 amino acids. The CDR3 spells CASSFRDYRARYEQYF. CDR3 DNA sequence: TGTGCCAGCAGCTTTCGGGATTACCGGGCACGTTACGAGCAGTACTTC.

Concerning this clonotype: This sequence may be a read error, since a much larger clone differs from it by one base. The CDR3 region has the DNA TGTGCCAGCAGCTTAGGATCGACAGGGGACGAGCAGTTCTTC. Translating it yields CASSLGSTGDEQFF. This chain uses TRBV7-8 with TRBJ2-1; TRBD1 agrees at 8 bases. Germline CDR1 and CDR2: SGHVS and FQNEAQ. This CDR3 contains 14 residues. V shed 1 base and J 10 bases; nucleotides not matched to a gene: 6. Together with reference TRBV7-8 and TRBJ2-1, the CDR3 gives the full variable domain: GAGVSQSPRYKVAKRGQDVALRCDPISGHVSLFWYQQALGQGPEFLTYFQNEAQLDKSGLPSDRFFAERPEGSVSTLKIQRTQQEDSAVYLCASSLGSTGDEQFFGPGTRLTVL.

The chain has TRBV7-2 and TRBJ2-1, with TRBD2 matching over 10 bases. The CDR3 runs to 16 residues. The V segment lost 5 bases and the J segment 4 bases; nucleotides outside the gene matches: 8. The germline V gene has CDR1 SGHTA and CDR2 FQGNSA. DNA for the CDR3: TGTGCCAGCAGCCTCTCCCGGACTAGCGGTTACAATGAGCAGTTCTTC. Translation: CASSLSRTSGYNEQFF.

The table lists this clonotype with a few counts. A single base separates this from a much larger clone, so it may be a read error. The chain joins TRBV6-1 to TRBJ2-3; 12 nucleotides align to TRBD2. V gave up 3 bases and J gave up 4 bases; unmatched junction bases: 2. The CDR3 has 15 amino acids. Germline CDR1 MNHNS, CDR2 SASEGT. The chain's CDR3 is CASSETSGSADTQYF. The CDR3 DNA reads TGTGCCAGCAGTGAGACTAGCGGGAGCGCAGATACGCAGTATTTT.

This clonotype was found many times. The rearrangement joins TRBV11-2 to TRBJ2-1; 8 nucleotides align to TRBD2. CDR1 and CDR2 from the germline V gene are SGHAT and FQNNGV. This CDR3 spans 16 amino acids. V trimming: 1 base; J trimming: 9 bases; junction bases outside the gene matches: 11. The CDR3 loop reads CASSLGLGRGGSEQFF. In DNA form, the CDR3 reads TGTGCCAGCAGCTTAGGGCTCGGGAGGGGGGGCAGTGAGCAGTTCTTC. The full variable domain, rest sourced from reference TRBV11-2 and TRBJ2-1, is EAGVAQSPRYKIIEKRQSVAFWCNPISGHATLYWYQQILGQGPKLLIQFQNNGVVDDSQLPKDRFSAERLKGVDSTLKIQPAKLEDSAVYLCASSLGLGRGGSEQFFGPGTRLTVL.

This clonotype was seen many times. The J gene is TRBJ1-2, the V gene TRBV27; D possibly corresponds to TRBD1 (5 bases). The CDR3 sequence is 13 residues long. Germline V gene lookup returns CDR1 MNHEY and CDR2 SMNVEV (reference sequence). V was shortened by 2 bases and J by 8 bases, with 12 bases between the two germline ends. In DNA form, the CDR3 reads TGTGCCAGCAGTTTACAGAGGGGCGGAGGCTACACCTTC. This translates into CASSLQRGGGYTF.

In regard to this clonotype: A much larger clone is a single base away; this may be a read error. V gene TRBV7-2 combines with J gene TRBJ1-5; D remains unclear. The ends were cut back, 11 bases at V and 0 bases at J, with 11 bases in the middle. The CDR3 has 13 residues. Germline values: CDR1 SGHTA, CDR2 FQGNSA. The CDR3 bases are TGTGCCTGTGGGCGGATTAGCAATCAGCCCCAGCATTTT. Protein product: CACGRISNQPQHF.

This clonotype was observed many times. The chain combines TRBV20-1 with TRBJ2-5; 10 bases match TRBD2. The CDR3 contains 15 residues. The germline gives CDR1 DFQATT, CDR2 SNEGSKA (reference sequence). V dropped 6 bases and J dropped 4; count of bases not matched to a gene: 11. CDR3 protein: CSANKGTSVRETQYF. The CDR3 DNA sequence: TGCAGTGCAAACAAAGGGACTAGCGTAAGAGAGACCCAGTACTTC.

V gene TRBV29-1 combines with J gene TRBJ1-2; D might be TRBD1 (5 bases). The CDR3 loop spans 12 amino acids. Germline values: CDR1 SQVTM, CDR2 ANQGSEA. V lost 7 bases and J lost 4, with 13 bases in between. The CDR3 DNA is TGCAGCGCGAAACAGGATAGCTATGGCTACACCTTC. Its translation: CSAKQDSYGYTF.

This clonotype was seen at least ten times. The rearrangement joins TRBV7-2 to TRBJ2-1; perhaps TRBD2 as D (6 bases). V was trimmed by 6 bases and J by 7 bases, leaving 22 bases between them. From germline, CDR1 is SGHTA and CDR2 FQGNSA. The CDR3 runs 16 residues. DNA of the CDR3: TGTGCCAGCAGTTTCCTAGCTCGGGAGCTCGCTAATGAGCAGTTCTTC. Protein sequence: CASSFLARELANEQFF.

V gene TRBV30 combines with J gene TRBJ2-7, with a tentative D call TRBD2 (6 bases). Germline V CDR1 and CDR2: GTSNPN, SVGIG (reference sequence). This CDR3 spans 12 amino acids. Trimming removed 5 bases from V and 4 bases from J, with 12 bases in between. CDR3 sequence: CAWGAGRYEQYF. CDR3 sequence (DNA): TGTGCCTGGGGGGCAGGGAGGTACGAGCAGTACTTC.